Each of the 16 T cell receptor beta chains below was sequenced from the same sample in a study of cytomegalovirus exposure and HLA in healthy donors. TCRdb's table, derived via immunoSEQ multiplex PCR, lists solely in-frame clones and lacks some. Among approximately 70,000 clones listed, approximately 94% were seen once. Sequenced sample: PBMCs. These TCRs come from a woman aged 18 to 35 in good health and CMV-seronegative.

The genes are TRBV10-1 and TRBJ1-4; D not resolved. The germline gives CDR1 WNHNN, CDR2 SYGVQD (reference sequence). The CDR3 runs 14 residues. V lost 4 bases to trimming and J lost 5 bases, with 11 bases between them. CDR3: CASSGLSANEKLFF. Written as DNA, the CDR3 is TGCGCCAGCAGTGGCCTCAGCGCCAATGAAAAACTGTTTTTT.

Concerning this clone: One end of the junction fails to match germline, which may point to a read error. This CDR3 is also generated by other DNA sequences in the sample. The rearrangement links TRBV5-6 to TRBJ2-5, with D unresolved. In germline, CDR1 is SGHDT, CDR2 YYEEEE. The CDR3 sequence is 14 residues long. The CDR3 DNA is TGTGCCAGCAGCTATACTCCGTACCAAGAAACCCAGTACTTC. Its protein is CASSYTPYQETQYF.

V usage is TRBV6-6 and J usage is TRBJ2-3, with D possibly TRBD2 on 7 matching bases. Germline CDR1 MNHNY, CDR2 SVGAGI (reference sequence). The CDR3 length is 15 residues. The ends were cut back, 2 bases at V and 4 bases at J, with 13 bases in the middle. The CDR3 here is CASSYGGGAPDTQYF. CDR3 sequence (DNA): TGTGCCAGCAGTTACGGAGGGGGGGCCCCAGATACGCAGTATTTT.

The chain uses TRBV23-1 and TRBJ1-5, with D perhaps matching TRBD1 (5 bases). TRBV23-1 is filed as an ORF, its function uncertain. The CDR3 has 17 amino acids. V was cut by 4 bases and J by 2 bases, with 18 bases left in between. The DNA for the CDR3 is TGCGCCAGCAGTCGGCCCCAACAGGTTGGGGGCAATCAGCCCCAGCATTTT. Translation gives CASSRPQQVGGNQPQHF.

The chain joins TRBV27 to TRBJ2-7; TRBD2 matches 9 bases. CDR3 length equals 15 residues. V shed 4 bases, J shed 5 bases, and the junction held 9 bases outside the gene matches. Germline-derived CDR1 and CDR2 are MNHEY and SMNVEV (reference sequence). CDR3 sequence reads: CASSSPGLASHEQYF. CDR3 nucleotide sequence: TGTGCCAGCAGTTCGCCGGGACTAGCTTCCCACGAGCAGTACTTC.

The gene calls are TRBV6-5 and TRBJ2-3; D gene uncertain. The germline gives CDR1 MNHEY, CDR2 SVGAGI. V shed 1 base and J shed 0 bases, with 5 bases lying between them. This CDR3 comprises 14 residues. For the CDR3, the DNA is TGTGCCAGCAGTTACTTTACTAGCACAGATACGCAGTATTTT. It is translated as CASSYFTSTDTQYF.

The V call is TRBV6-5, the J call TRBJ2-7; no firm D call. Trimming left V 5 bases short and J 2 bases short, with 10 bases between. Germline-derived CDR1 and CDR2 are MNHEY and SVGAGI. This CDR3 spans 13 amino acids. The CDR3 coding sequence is TGTGCCAGCAGTCAAACAGCCACCTACGAGCAGTACTTC. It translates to CASSQTATYEQYF.

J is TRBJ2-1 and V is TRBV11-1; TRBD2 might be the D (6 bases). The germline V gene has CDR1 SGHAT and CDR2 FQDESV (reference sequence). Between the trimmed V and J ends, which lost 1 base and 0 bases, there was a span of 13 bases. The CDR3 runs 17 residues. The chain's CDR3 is CASSLDLAASSYNEQFF. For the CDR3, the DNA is TGTGCCAGCAGCTTAGACTTAGCGGCTAGCTCCTACAATGAGCAGTTCTTC.

The CDR3 bases are TGTGCCAGCAGGTCCTCACAGGGGAGCTCCTACGAGCAGTACTTC. This sequence encodes CASRSSQGSSYEQYF. The chain carries TRBV28 and TRBJ2-7; 7 bases align to TRBD1. The CDR3 consists of 15 residues. V lost 6 bases, J lost 0 bases, and 8 bases stayed unmatched. Germline CDR1 and CDR2: MDHEN and SYDVKM.

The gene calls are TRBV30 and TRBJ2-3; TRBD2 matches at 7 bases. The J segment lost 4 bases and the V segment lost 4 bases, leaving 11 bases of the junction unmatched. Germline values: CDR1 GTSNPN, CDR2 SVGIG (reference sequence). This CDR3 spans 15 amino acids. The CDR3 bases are TGTGCCTGGACCAGCGGGGCGGGAGTAGCAGATACGCAGTATTTT. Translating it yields CAWTSGAGVADTQYF.

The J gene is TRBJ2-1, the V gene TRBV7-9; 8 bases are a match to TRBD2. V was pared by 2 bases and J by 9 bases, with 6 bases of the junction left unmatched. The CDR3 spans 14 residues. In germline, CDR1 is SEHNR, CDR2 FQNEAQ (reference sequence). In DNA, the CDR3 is TGTGCCAGCAGCTTACCCCTCGGGGGGGGTGAGCAGTTCTTC. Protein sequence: CASSLPLGGGEQFF.

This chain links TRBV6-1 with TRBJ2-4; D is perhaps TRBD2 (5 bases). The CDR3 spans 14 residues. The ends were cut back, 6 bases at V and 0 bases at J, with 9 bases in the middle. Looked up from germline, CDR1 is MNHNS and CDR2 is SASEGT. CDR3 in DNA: TGTGCCAGCAGCCTCGGACTAGCCAAAAACATTCAGTACTTC. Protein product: CASSLGLAKNIQYF.

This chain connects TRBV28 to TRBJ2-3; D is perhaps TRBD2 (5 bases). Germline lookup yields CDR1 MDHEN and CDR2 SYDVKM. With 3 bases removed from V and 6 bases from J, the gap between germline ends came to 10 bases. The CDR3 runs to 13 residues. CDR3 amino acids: CASSFGGWDTQYF. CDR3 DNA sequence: TGTGCCAGCAGTTTTGGAGGCTGGGATACGCAGTATTTT.

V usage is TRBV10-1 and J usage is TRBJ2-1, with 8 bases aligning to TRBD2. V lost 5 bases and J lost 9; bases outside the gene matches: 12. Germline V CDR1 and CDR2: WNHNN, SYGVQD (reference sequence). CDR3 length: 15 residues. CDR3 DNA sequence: TGCGCCAGCAGTCCCCATTCGGGAGGGGTAGGTGAGCAGTTCTTC. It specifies CASSPHSGGVGEQFF.

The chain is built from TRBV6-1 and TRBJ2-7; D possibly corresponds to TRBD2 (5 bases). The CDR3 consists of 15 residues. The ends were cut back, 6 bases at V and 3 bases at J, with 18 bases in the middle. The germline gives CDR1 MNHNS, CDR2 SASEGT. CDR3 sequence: CASSRVRGSLYEQYF. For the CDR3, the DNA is TGTGCCAGCAGCCGCGTTAGAGGGTCCCTCTACGAGCAGTACTTC.

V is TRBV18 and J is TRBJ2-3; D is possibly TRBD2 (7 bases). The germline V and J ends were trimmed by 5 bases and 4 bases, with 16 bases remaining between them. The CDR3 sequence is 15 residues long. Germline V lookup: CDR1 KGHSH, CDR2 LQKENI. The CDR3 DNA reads TGTGCCAGCTCATGGGAGGGGGAAGGAGCAGATACGCAGTATTTT. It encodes CASSWEGEGADTQYF. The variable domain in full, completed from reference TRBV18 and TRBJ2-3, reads NAGVMQNPRHLVRRRGQEARLRCSPMKGHSHVYWYRQLPEEGLKFMVYLQKENIIDESGMPKERFSAEFPKEGPSILRIQQVVRGDSAAYFCASSWEGEGADTQYFGPGTRLTVL.